Presented here are 9 T cell receptor beta chains from one specimen sequenced in a study of blood T cell repertoires in COVID-19. The repertoire was sequenced with immunoSEQ multiplex PCR; TCRdb's copy has only in-frame clones and lacks some. Of under 300,000 clones listed, 86% are singletons. Sequenced input: peripheral blood. Receptors originate from a man aged 30 to 39 who had recovered from COVID-19.

The genes are TRBV3-1 (or the pseudogene TRBV3-2) and TRBJ2-3, with a tentative D call TRBD2 (5 bases). Per the germline V gene, CDR1 is LGHDT and CDR2 is YNNKEL (reference sequence). The length of the CDR3 is 12 residues. V was trimmed by 10 bases and J by 5 bases, leaving 13 bases between them. The CDR3 nucleotides are TGTGCCACTAGCCCTAATATAGATACGCAGTATTTT. This codes for CATSPNIDTQYF.

The rearrangement uses TRBV7-2 and TRBJ2-3; 12 bases are a match to TRBD2. The CDR3 totals 16 residues. After removal of 5 bases from V and 6 bases from J, the junction contained 9 bases not matched to a gene. CDR1 and CDR2 from the germline V gene are SGHTA and FQGNSA. As DNA, the CDR3 is TGTGCCAGCAGCCTCTCCCGAACTAGCGGGGGGGATACGCAGTATTTT. Protein: CASSLSRTSGGDTQYF.

There are a few counts of this clone. This rearrangement joins TRBV4-2 to TRBJ1-2; no reliable D call. Deletions cut 5 bases from V and 4 bases from J, with 20 bases between. Germline lookup yields CDR1 LGHNA and CDR2 YNFKEQ. The CDR3 is 16 residues long. CDR3 in amino acids: CASSSAERTNIYGYTF. The DNA of the CDR3 is TGTGCCAGCAGCTCCGCTGAGCGGACTAACATCTATGGCTACACCTTC.

This chain connects TRBV5-1 to TRBJ1-1, with TRBD1 as a possible D gene (6 bases). The ends were cut back, 0 bases at V and 3 bases at J, with 18 bases in the middle. The CDR3 is 17 amino acids. Germline lookup yields CDR1 SGHRS and CDR2 YFSETQ. CDR3 loop: CASSLVPVTGGYTEAFF. In nucleotides, the CDR3 is TGCGCCAGCAGCTTGGTCCCGGTTACGGGGGGCTACACTGAAGCTTTCTTT.

The chain is built from TRBV6-1 and TRBJ2-7, with 7 bases identical to TRBD2. The ends lost 5 bases at V and 1 base at J; junction bases unmatched: 8. The germline gives CDR1 MNHNS, CDR2 SASEGT. The CDR3 loop spans 15 amino acids. For the CDR3, the DNA is TGTGCCAGCAGTCGTCTAGCGGCGGCTTCCTACGAGCAGTACTTC. It yields the protein CASSRLAAASYEQYF.

The chain uses TRBV11-3 and TRBJ2-7, with D possibly matching TRBD1 (6 bases). Trimming stripped 5 bases from V and 5 bases from J, with 19 bases between. The CDR3 has 15 amino acids. CDR1 is SGHNT, CDR2 YENEEA, per germline. CDR3 sequence reads: CASSTMGTRGHEQYF. CDR3 coding DNA: TGTGCCAGCAGCACCATGGGGACAAGGGGCCACGAGCAGTACTTC.

The genes are TRBV9 and TRBJ2-7; TRBD2 might be the D (6 bases). The CDR3 extends over 14 amino acids. V gave up 1 base and J gave up 0 bases, with 8 bases separating them. The germline gives CDR1 SGDLS, CDR2 YYNGEE. The CDR3 nucleotides are TGTGCCAGCAGCGTATACGGGAGCTCCTACGAGCAGTACTTC. Protein product: CASSVYGSSYEQYF.

DNA for the CDR3: TGTGCCAGCAGCTTTACGACAGACCACGGGGAGCTGTTTTTT. As protein: CASSFTTDHGELFF. The chain carries TRBV11-2 and TRBJ2-2; D is possibly TRBD1 (5 bases). V was shortened by 3 bases and J by 7 bases, with 12 bases between the two germline ends. CDR1 is SGHAT, CDR2 FQNNGV, per germline. The CDR3 has 14 amino acids.

V is TRBV20-1 and J is TRBJ2-1; D not resolved. The CDR3 runs to 10 residues. Trimming pared 4 bases from V and 6 bases from J, leaving 4 bases between. Germline lookup yields CDR1 DFQATT and CDR2 SNEGSKA (reference sequence). CDR3 DNA sequence: TGCAGTGCTAACGGCAATGAGCAGTTCTTC. It is translated as CSANGNEQFF.